This TCR beta chain originates from a study of cytomegalovirus exposure and HLA in healthy donors. Overall study: A previous analysis identified 117 million unique TCR beta sequences derived from roughly 180 million T cells. Study-level points and caveats: On later analysis, the bulk of CMV-associated TCR beta chains appeared to be HLA-restricted. A prior analysis recorded that most TCR beta V segments were productive about 87% or about 30% of the time.

All the people who gave samples were healthy bone marrow donors. The PCR contained 60 Vbeta and 13 Jbeta primers. The data were produced by immunoSEQ multiplex PCR, yet TCRdb's version contains in-frame clones alone and is incomplete. The table records roughly 140,000 clones, approximately 68% of them present only once. With respect to this clone: Antigen unknown.

CDR1 and CDR2 (germline): SGHRS, YFSETQ. The germline V and J ends were trimmed by 0 bases and 4 bases, with 13 bases remaining between them. The CDR3 contains 16 residues. This receptor was obtained from a man aged 35-49 years in good health and CMV-seronegative. Material for sequencing was PBMCs. V usage is TRBV5-1 and J usage is TRBJ1-4; D is possibly TRBD1 (5 bases). CDR3 in DNA: TGCGCCAGCAGCTTGGCAGGGTGGGGTAATAATGAAAAACTGTTTTTT. Its translation is CASSLAGWGNNEKLFF.